This T cell receptor (beta chain) was identified in a study of Ad26.COV2.S vaccination and SARS-CoV-2 variants. Turning to the study itself: Administration of Ad26.COV2.S was intramuscular, either once or twice 56 days apart. Study-level findings and limits: Similar non-spike TCR breadth was observed in recipients of vaccine and of placebo.

TCRdb keeps only in-frame clones here, not all; method: immunoSEQ multiplex PCR. The sample lists around 320,000 clones; around 85% were seen once. In regard to this clone: Its antigen is not known.

As for treatment: roughly 20 received Ad26.COV2.S at low or high dose, single or two shots; about 5 received placebo; per-sample allocation not given. Sampling was performed 63 days after the first vaccine or placebo injection. The V gene lost 5 bases and the J gene lost 8 bases, with 15 bases spanning the gap. The CDR3 has 13 amino acids. This clonotype was sampled from a person between 18 and 65 years old who received the Ad26.COV2.S COVID-19 vaccine or a placebo. Here the sequenced sample was peripheral blood, taken in a trial of Ad26.COV2.S vaccine versus placebo. This rearrangement joins TRBV12-3 or TRBV12-4 to TRBJ1-2, with TRBD1 as a possible D gene (5 bases). The DNA for the CDR3 is TGTGCCAGCAGTCCCGGGACGCTGGGAGGCTACACCTTC. It codes for CASSPGTLGGYTF.